The clone carrying this T cell receptor beta chain was detected ten times or more. The antigen remains undetermined. This sample is part of a study of regulatory T cells in long-lasting Graves disease. Assembly of TCR beta libraries relied on iRepertoire HTBI primers together with Arm-PCR of CDR3 regions. TCRdb passed the multiplex PCR reads through MiXCR, listing each CDR3 protein once. The data contain a few hundred thousand distinct CDR3 sequences, roughly a fifth of them seen just once; the ten biggest clones take up approximately 15%. General study points: Gene preferences differed: TRBV28, TRBJ1-2, TRBJ2-5 in persistent cases.

With 5 bases clipped from V and 7 bases from J, the junction kept 13 bases outside the gene matches. The CDR3 extends over 16 amino acids. In germline, CDR1 is SGHDT, CDR2 YYEEEE. Noted time point: newly diagnosed GD, antithyroid drugs for less than 3 months. Researchers made the TCR library from RNA that was extracted from PBMCs. The patients were enrolled through endocrinology in Xi'an, China. Tubes containing EDTA received 8 to 9.5 milliliters of drawn peripheral blood. The genes are TRBV5-6 and TRBJ2-1, with TRBD2 identical over 9 bases. This clonotype originated in a female donor with Graves disease. Sample: peripheral blood mononuclear cells (PBMCs), taken at new diagnosis, from a patient treated with antithyroid drugs. The CDR3 DNA reads TGTGCCAGCAGGCCTCCGGCGGGGGGGCAGGGTAATGAGCAGTTCTTC. Protein product: CASRPPAGGQGNEQFF. The variable domain in full, completed from reference TRBV5-6 and TRBJ2-1, reads DAGVTQSPTHLIKTRGQQVTLRCSPKSGHDTVSWYQQALGQGPQFIFQYYEEEERQRGNFPDRFSGHQFPNYSSELNVNALLLGDSALYLCASRPPAGGQGNEQFFGPGTRLTVL.